This TCR beta chain was obtained from a study of T cells in Graves' hyperthyroidism and ophthalmopathy (dated by TCRdb to between 2017 and 2020). Concerning the study at large: Peripheral blood was sampled at the time of initial diagnosis, prior to any treatment. Whether ophthalmopathy could be predicted prospectively was tested in an independent validation cohort made up of about 20 hyperthyroidism patients plus 17 patients who later progressed to ophthalmopathy. TCR V-J signatures able to tell the groups apart were searched for in a discovery cohort of about a hundred patients, of whom over 40 had Graves' ophthalmopathy and about 55 had stable Graves' hyperthyroidism. The 100 or so discovery patients were divided at random into training and test sets in a 7:3 ratio. After sampling, hyperthyroidism patients received methimazole starting at 30 mg daily, and ophthalmopathy patients received high-dose intravenous methylprednisolone. In addition, the study compared T-cell repertoires in thyroid tissue and in blood from six Graves' hyperthyroidism patients. The paper reports TCR Vbeta CDR3 sequencing of about 140 peripheral blood samples: approximately 41 ophthalmopathy, under 80 hyperthyroidism and roughly 17 progressor patients.

This clonotype came up once. Its antigen has not been determined. A much larger clone lies one base from this, so it may be a read error. V is cut back by 8 bases and J by 5 bases, with 8 bases in the junction unmatched. The CDR3, cysteine through phenylalanine, is 14 amino acids long. The sequence is cut down to CDR3 DNA, 42 bases in frame from base 1. The germline V gene provides CDR1 SNHLY and CDR2 FYNNEI. A patient counted as having stable Graves' hyperthyroidism if no progression to ophthalmopathy occurred over 18 months of follow-up. The hyperthyroidism patients were between 18 and 65 years old and newly diagnosed, with a disease duration of less than 2 months. Any patient with an uncontrolled infection, another autoimmune disease, pregnancy or lactation was excluded. Diagnoses relied on clinical symptoms, serum thyroxine and TRAb, thyroid ultrasound and orbital computed tomography. Ficoll-Paque density gradient centrifugation was used to isolate PBMCs from 8.5 to 10 ml of fresh peripheral blood. Trizol reagent was used to extract total RNA, and RNA quality was then checked on an Agilent 2100 Bioanalyzer.

Here is what the overall study found, with its caveats: A model built on a 13 V-J signature distinguished ophthalmopathy from stable hyperthyroidism, reaching about 88% sensitivity and approximately 83% specificity in cross-validation and 80%/75% in testing. Blood samples also contained most of the expanded thyroid clonotypes (frequency above 0.001), which suggests that blood repertoires may reflect thyroid immune responses. Sample size was not statistically predetermined, and blinding of investigators to group allocation was not performed. In validation, the model predicted progression to ophthalmopathy a median of about 6.8 months before onset, with approximately 70% sensitivity and 72.22% specificity.

The TCR beta CDR3 regions were amplified from the RNA transcripts. A first-round RT-PCR of the TCR CDR3 used the HTBI primer set with the Qiagen OneStep RT-PCR kit. Libraries were constructed in a second round of multiplex PCR, after which size selection and purification were performed. Paired-end sequencing of the libraries was performed with 100 bp reads on an Illumina HiSeq2000. Per the authors' processing: SOAPnuke was used to process the raw data, throwing out any read that contained adapters or uncalled bases, had a mean Phred below 15, or lacked an exact constant-primer or identifier match. High-quality paired reads were merged using COPE v1.2.5, and each unique nucleotide sequence was defined as a clonotype. Clonotypes were aligned to IMGT TRBV, TRBD and TRBJ reference segments using MiTCR v1.1. The analysis was restricted to V-J combinations with a frequency above 0.0001, which together covered 99% to 99.2% of the repertoires. A TCS score was defined as the ratio between F50 (clonal expansion) and ExV (chaos), using BLOSUM62-based TCRdist between CDR3 peptides within each V-J. Welch's t-statistics and random forest reduced 514 V-J features to 13, which were used in a naive Bayes classifier (R e1071). Clones were called with MiXCR by TCRdb after fastp trimmed the public reads at Q25, and only in-frame beta chains were retained. Rows with one shared CDR3 protein collapse into an entry with the most common genes and DNA. The V and J calls were determined by TCRdb, not by the authors. The sample table lists roughly 740,000 distinct CDR3 sequences, roughly 17% of them with a count of one. The ten most abundant clones make up over 7.5% of the sample.

The V gene is TRBV2 and the J gene is TRBJ2-1, and 8 bases in between align with TRBD2. Sequencing was performed on blood. The source of this sequence is a man aged 18 to 35 with Graves' hyperthyroidism. The CDR3 in this case is CASWGLEGHNEQFF. The DNA reads TGTGCCAGCTGGGGACTAGAGGGGCACAATGAGCAGTTCTTC.